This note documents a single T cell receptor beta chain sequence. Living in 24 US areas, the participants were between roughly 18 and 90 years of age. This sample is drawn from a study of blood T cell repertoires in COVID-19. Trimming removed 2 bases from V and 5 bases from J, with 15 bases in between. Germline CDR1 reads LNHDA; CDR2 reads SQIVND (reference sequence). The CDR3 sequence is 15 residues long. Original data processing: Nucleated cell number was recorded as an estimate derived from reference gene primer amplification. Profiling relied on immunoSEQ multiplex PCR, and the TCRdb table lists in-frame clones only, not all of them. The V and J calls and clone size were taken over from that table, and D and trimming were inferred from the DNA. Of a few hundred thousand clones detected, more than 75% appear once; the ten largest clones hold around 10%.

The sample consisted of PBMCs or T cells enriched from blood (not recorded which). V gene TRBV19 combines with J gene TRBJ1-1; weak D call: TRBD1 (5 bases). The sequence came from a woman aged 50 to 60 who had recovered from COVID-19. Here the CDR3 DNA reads TGTGCCAGTAGTATATCCCAGGTGGGGGGGACTGAAGCTTTCTTT. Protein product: CASSISQVGGTEAFF.